This T cell receptor (beta chain) was documented in a study of blood T cell repertoires in COVID-19. Turning to the study itself: The United States, Italy and Spain provided the acute and convalescent COVID-19 samples. PBMCs, B-cell-depleted T cells, or T cells provided the cDNA or gDNA that made up the material.

In the original analysis: How many nucleated cells were present was estimated from reference gene primer amplification. This table comes from immunoSEQ multiplex PCR, and its TCRdb copy is limited to in-frame clones, with some not included. V, J and clone size reflect that table, while D and trimming were determined from the DNA. The sample has about 91,000 clones, around 80% seen once. This clone was found a few times. CDR3 size: 14 residues. The V gene's germline CDR1 is GTSNPN and CDR2 SVGIG (reference sequence). V shed 0 bases and J shed 4 bases, with 9 bases lying between them. Sequencing was carried out using peripheral blood. This TCR was sampled from a man between 65 and 80 years old with acute or convalescent COVID-19. The chain has TRBV30 and TRBJ1-4, with D perhaps TRBD1 (6 bases). CDR3 coding DNA: TGTGCCTGGAGTGTAGGACAGATTAATGAAAAACTGTTTTTT. It encodes CAWSVGQINEKLFF. The complete variable domain, with remaining parts taken from reference TRBV30 and TRBJ1-4, reads SQTIHQWPATLVQPVGSPLSLECTVEGTSNPNLYWYRQAAGRGLQLLFYSVGIGQISSEVPQNLSASRPQDRQFILSSKKLLLSDSGFYLCAWSVGQINEKLFFGSGTQLSVL.